This TCR beta chain was captured in a study of blood T cell repertoires in COVID-19. Overall study context: Whether acute or convalescent, the COVID-19 samples came from the United States, Italy and Spain.

Source study methods: Nucleated cell counts were estimated from reference gene primer amplification. The data were produced by immunoSEQ multiplex PCR, yet TCRdb's version contains in-frame clones alone and is incomplete. V and J calls and clone size come straight from that table; D and trimming were deduced from the DNA. The data show roughly 140,000 clones, with roughly 84% seen just once and more than 5% held by the top ten. The source is a woman in her forties or fifties who had been exposed to COVID-19. Sequencing input: PBMCs or T cells enriched from blood (not recorded which).

CDR3 amino acids: CASTPPGTGNTIYF. The CDR3 nucleotides read TGTGCCAGCACCCCCCCCGGGACTGGAAACACCATATATTTT. The chain uses TRBV28 and TRBJ1-3; D unresolved. CDR3 length equals 14 residues. Germline V gene sequence: CDR1 MDHEN, CDR2 SYDVKM. V was pared by 7 bases and J by 2 bases, with 12 bases between.